Below, 2 T cell receptor beta chains from the same sample are listed, as sequenced in a study of blood T cell repertoires in COVID-19. TCRdb keeps only in-frame clones here, not all; method: immunoSEQ multiplex PCR. The sample carries under 450,000 clones, 65% to 90% recorded once. Sequenced: peripheral blood. These receptors all come from a woman aged 60-75 years with COVID-19, enrolled during active disease.

The chain links TRBV5-8 to TRBJ2-2; 12 bases align to TRBD1. Germline V CDR1 and CDR2: SGHTS, YDEGEE. V lost 4 bases, J lost 4 bases, and 5 bases stayed unmatched. The CDR3 is made up of 16 amino acids. The CDR3 DNA is TGTGCCAGCAGCATGGGGACAGGGGGCCGCACCGGGGAGCTGTTTTTT. Residues: CASSMGTGGRTGELFF.

This clone showed up just once. V usage is TRBV19 and J usage is TRBJ2-6; D is possibly TRBD1 (6 bases). V lost 7 bases and J 4 bases, leaving 14 bases between the germline ends. The CDR3 has 15 amino acids. Germline V gene lookup returns CDR1 LNHDA and CDR2 SQIVND (reference sequence). CDR3 sequence: CASNPRGRGANVLTF. The CDR3 nucleotides are TGTGCCAGTAATCCTAGGGGGAGAGGGGCCAACGTCCTGACTTTC.